The rows below give T cell receptor beta chains drawn from one sample of a study of blood T cell repertoires in COVID-19. Some clones are missing from TCRdb's copy, which holds only in-frame ones; the method was immunoSEQ multiplex PCR. The table shows about 250,000 clones, with about 86% occurring only once. The sample comprised peripheral blood. All receptors come from an elderly man with acute or convalescent COVID-19. CDR3s leave out the opening cysteine and the closing phenylalanine or tryptophan. The D gene is left open where the match is weak. Where a row states a size, it is once, few, many or the class of an expanded clone; other rows omit it.

TRBD1	TRBV2	TRBJ1-3	.	ASTPGQSGNTIY
TRBD1	TRBV19	TRBJ2-3	.	ASSVPTGPDTQY
TRBD1	TRBV14	TRBJ2-5	.	ASSFLSAGTGGLFKTPSQETQY
.	TRBV19	TRBJ2-1	.	ASSFHGVTADREQF
.	TRBV19	TRBJ1-6	.	ASILFSPLH
TRBD2	TRBV18	TRBJ2-7	few	ASSPPGLAMYEQY
TRBD1	TRBV19	TRBJ1-6	.	ASSVRDRYSPLH
.	TRBV4-1	TRBJ1-5	.	ASSQGTFNQPQH
.	TRBV12-1	TRBJ2-5	few	ASSISGRATQETQY
.	TRBV30	TRBJ1-5	once	AWSRDSNQPQH
TRBD2	TRBV19	TRBJ2-1	.	ASSGLAGFYNEQF
TRBD1	TRBV19	TRBJ1-2	few	ASSMGQGIYGYT
.	TRBV9	TRBJ1-6	.	ASSPGVSGYNSPLH
TRBD2	TRBV5-1	TRBJ2-4	.	ASSSTSGSRVKNIQY
TRBD1	TRBV11-3	TRBJ2-6	.	ASSLEWWDRGEGANVLT
.	TRBV27	TRBJ2-7	few	ASSPGYEQY
TRBD1	TRBV18	TRBJ1-3	.	ASSPPGQSSGNTIY
.	TRBV25-1	TRBJ1-4	.	ASSEYPGRGEEKLF
.	TRBV5-1	TRBJ1-4	few	ASSFDGTGGKLF
TRBD1	TRBV5-1	TRBJ2-7	.	ASSRKDRVYEQY
.	TRBV18	TRBJ1-2	.	ASSPEAESYGYT
.	TRBV6-5	TRBJ2-2	.	ASRYPGGDGELF
.	TRBV18	TRBJ2-7	.	ASSQDKSYEQY
.	TRBV9	TRBJ2-1	.	ASSVGAHPEDEQF
.	TRBV6-1	TRBJ1-5	few	ASSESSGRAQPQH
.	TRBV27	TRBJ1-2	.	ASSPLGRGYGYT
TRBD1	TRBV7-2	TRBJ2-5	.	ASSHPRGQQETQY
.	TRBV28	TRBJ1-5	.	ASSLGSGWRSNQPQH
TRBD1	TRBV19	TRBJ1-1	.	ASSPRQGGEAF
TRBD1	TRBV6-2/TRBV6-3	TRBJ2-1	.	ASSYGTGGFSISEQF
.	TRBV9	TRBJ2-3	.	ASSVGSHGADTQY
.	TRBV7-8	TRBJ1-2	.	ASRAGSGRYGYT
TRBD1	TRBV6-1	TRBJ1-1	.	ASSEDRGPMNTEAF
TRBD1	TRBV18	TRBJ1-2	.	ASSPPSGQGRIGYT
.	TRBV19	TRBJ2-4	.	ASSIDWASYIQY
.	TRBV19	TRBJ1-1	.	ASSMDRVNTEAF
TRBD1	TRBV28	TRBJ2-7	few	ASSPRDRGVY
.	TRBV6-5	TRBJ2-7	.	ASSSRGTRSYEQY
TRBD1	TRBV19	TRBJ2-1	.	ASSINRGLGNEQF
TRBD1	TRBV5-1	TRBJ1-6	.	ASSWGLRGNNSPLH